The entry that follows covers one T cell receptor (beta chain) sequence. The record originates from a study of blood T cell repertoires in COVID-19. Methods used by the authors: Estimated nucleated cell counts came from reference gene primer amplification. The table came from immunoSEQ multiplex PCR; TCRdb's copy has only in-frame clones and leaves some out. The DNA was the basis for D and trimming; V, J and clone size are from that table. In the table there are some 48,000 clones, 90% to 95% of which are singletons. Germline V gene data show CDR1 as SGHNT and CDR2 as YYREEE (reference sequence). Trimming removed 4 bases from V and 5 bases from J, with 9 bases in between. CDR3 length equals 13 residues.

The TCR comes from a man in his 60s with COVID-19, enrolled during active disease. The specimen was peripheral blood. V gene TRBV5-4 combines with J gene TRBJ2-2, with a tentative D call TRBD1 (6 bases). This CDR3 reads CASSNDRTGELFF. DNA for the CDR3: TGTGCCAGCAGCAACGACAGGACCGGGGAGCTGTTTTTT.